This is a list of T cell receptor beta chains from one sample in a study of T cells in Graves' hyperthyroidism and ophthalmopathy. TCRdb reprocessed the multiplex PCR reads via MiXCR and lists one record per CDR3 protein. The data contain about 400,000 distinct CDR3 sequences, about 16% of them singletons. The material sequenced was blood. These receptors all stem from a woman aged 55-69 years with Graves' ophthalmopathy. The CDR3 runs from the conserved cysteine through the conserved F or W. D genes are given only for firm matches.

d_gene	j_gene	v_gene	CDR3aa
TRBD2	TRBJ2-7	TRBV20-1	CSAPPPRLAGYEQYF
.	TRBJ2-7	TRBV19	CASAPASSYEQYF
.	TRBJ2-1	TRBV29-1	CSVDERYNEQFF
.	TRBJ2-6	TRBV5-1	CATQPAAGANVLTF
.	TRBJ2-7	TRBV4-1	CASSAGPGDAYEQYF
.	TRBJ2-4	TRBV5-1	CASSLGGDGINIQYF
.	TRBJ2-3	TRBV11-2	CASSFQGFTDTQYF
.	TRBJ2-5	TRBV6-1	CASSPQGGKETQYF
TRBD2	TRBJ2-1	TRBV5-4	CASSSRGLAGQTYNEQFF
.	TRBJ1-4	TRBV3-1	CASSQAGGLNEKLFF
.	TRBJ2-5	TRBV30	CAWSVMRIQETQYF
.	TRBJ1-4	TRBV29-1	CSALTEQTNEKLFF
.	TRBJ2-1	TRBV7-9	CASSRHTRAWDEQFF
.	TRBJ2-7	TRBV3-1	CASSQVGGPYEQYF
TRBD1	TRBJ1-5	TRBV30	CAWSQGGGNQPQHF
TRBD2	TRBJ2-5	TRBV3-1	CASSQARGLAGQETQYF
.	TRBJ2-1	TRBV7-8	CASSLDRRVSYNEQFF
.	TRBJ2-7	TRBV27	CASSIGRNYEQYF
.	TRBJ2-6	TRBV5-1	CASSLGGLSGANVLTF
.	TRBJ2-1	TRBV7-9	CASSADRFYNEQFF
TRBD2	TRBJ2-2	TRBV19	CASSMAGGPSTGELFF
.	TRBJ1-2	TRBV19	CASRARGSNYGYTF
TRBD1	TRBJ1-2	TRBV30	CAWSRDRGRVGYTF
.	TRBJ2-3	TRBV10-1	CASSEGGLTDTQYF
TRBD1	TRBJ1-6	TRBV7-9	CASSSGQDNSPLHF
TRBD2	TRBJ2-1	TRBV28	CASSLPGAGGVNEQFF
TRBD2	TRBJ2-2	TRBV7-8	CASSLVTSGIQTGELFF
TRBD2	TRBJ2-1	TRBV11-1	CASSFLTRLAGGYNEQFF
.	TRBJ1-5	TRBV6-1	CASSEGEGAYQPQHF
.	TRBJ1-5	TRBV12-5	CASGLAGRGSNQPQHF
TRBD1	TRBJ1-5	TRBV12-3/TRBV12-4	CASSFGTGFSNQPQHF
TRBD1	TRBJ2-5	TRBV28	CASSSPGGFQETQYF
TRBD2	TRBJ2-1	TRBV2	CASSPPGLAGGWQFF
.	TRBJ1-2	TRBV4-1	CASSHNVGGIYGYTF
.	TRBJ1-5	TRBV28	CASSPNSRPQHF
.	TRBJ1-1	TRBV11-2	CAGSLGGNTEAFF
TRBD1	TRBJ1-2	TRBV29-1	CSGFVGQAGSDGYTF
.	TRBJ2-3	TRBV29-1	CSEELAGTDTQYF
.	TRBJ2-7	TRBV2	CASKVGASYEQYF
TRBD2	TRBJ2-5	TRBV19	CASRDYKETQYF
.	TRBJ2-5	TRBV19	CASSIGGARQETQYF
.	TRBJ1-2	TRBV28	CASREQGLLYGYTF